This T cell receptor (beta chain) is from a study of shared clonotypes between healthy human individuals. Overall study findings and caveats: It was the non-shared clonotypes that had lower generation probabilities than clonotypes shared by all four donors.

The CDR3 has 15 residues. Germline V gives CDR1 MDHEN, CDR2 SYDVKM. V shed 2 bases and J shed 6 bases, with 13 bases lying between them. With respect to this clone: Antigen specificity is unknown.

Produced via immunoSEQ multiplex PCR; TCRdb's table is partial and in-frame only. The sample records roughly 300,000 clones, over 70% being singletons. This clonotype was obtained from a man in his thirties or forties in good health. The rearrangement joins TRBV28 to TRBJ2-2; either TRBD1 or TRBD2 may supply D (5 bases each). The sample taken for sequencing was memory CD4+ T cells sorted from blood. Documented subset: CD45RA-negative fraction. The DNA for the CDR3 is TGTGCCAGCAGTTTAATCACAGGAGGATCCGGGGAGCTGTTTTTT. This encodes CASSLITGGSGELFF.